What follows are 25 T cell receptor beta chains derived from one specimen sequenced in a study of cytomegalovirus exposure and HLA in healthy donors. A multiplex PCR was run with 60 Vbeta primers and 13 Jbeta primers. The protocol was immunoSEQ multiplex PCR, while the TCRdb copy is restricted to in-frame clones and leaves out a portion. The repertoire has approximately 100,000 clones, around four fifths of them found once; the top ten carry 4.5% to 5.5%. Sequences were obtained from PBMCs. All receptors come from a woman aged 40 to 50 in good health and CMV-seronegative.

The chain is built from TRBV27 and TRBJ1-4; D is uncertain. Trimming left V 3 bases short and J 7 bases short, with 15 bases between. The CDR3 extends over 15 amino acids. The germline gives CDR1 MNHEY, CDR2 SMNVEV (reference sequence). CDR3 region: CASSLFAGPPEKLFF. As DNA, the CDR3 is TGTGCCAGCAGTTTGTTCGCAGGCCCTCCTGAAAAACTGTTTTTT.

CDR3 nucleotide sequence: TGTGCCAGCAGTGTCAGGGTGCTAGGGGGGGGCGATGAGCAGTTCTTC. Translating gives CASSVRVLGGGDEQFF. The chain combines TRBV6-1 with TRBJ2-1; TRBD2 is a possible D gene (7 bases). This CDR3 contains 16 residues. The ends were cut back, 4 bases at V and 8 bases at J, with 21 bases in the middle. Germline V gives CDR1 MNHNS, CDR2 SASEGT.

The chain has TRBV5-1 and TRBJ1-3; 9 nucleotides agree with TRBD1. The CDR3 is 16 residues long. The germline V gene has CDR1 SGHRS and CDR2 YFSETQ. J was trimmed by 1 base and V by 3 bases; bases with no gene match: 5. Here the CDR3 reads CASSWGQGRSGNTIYF. The CDR3, as DNA: TGCGCCAGCAGCTGGGGACAGGGTCGGTCTGGAAACACCATATATTTT.

V gene TRBV2 combines with J gene TRBJ2-3; the D gene is possibly TRBD2 (6 bases). V gave up 2 bases and J gave up 0 bases, with 12 bases separating them. This CDR3 has 16 amino acids. Per germline, CDR1 SNHLY and CDR2 FYNNEI. In DNA form, the CDR3 reads TGTGCCAGCAGTGAATGGCGGGGAAGGAGCACAGATACGCAGTATTTT. Amino acids: CASSEWRGRSTDTQYF.

This rearrangement joins TRBV7-9 to TRBJ2-5, with 8 bases identical to TRBD2. CDR1 is SEHNR and CDR2 is FQNEAQ in the germline V gene (reference sequence). The trim removed 5 bases at V and 4 bases at J, leaving 9 bases unmatched. This CDR3 region has 15 residues. The CDR3 loop is CASSPESTSGETQYF. The CDR3 DNA reads TGTGCCAGCAGCCCAGAAAGTACTAGCGGAGAGACCCAGTACTTC.

The chain carries TRBV7-2 and TRBJ1-1; no reliable D call. Trimming took 3 bases from V and 2 from J, leaving 4 bases between them. Germline values: CDR1 SGHTA, CDR2 FQGNSA. This CDR3 region has 12 residues. The CDR3 spells CASSFINTEAFF. The CDR3 DNA is TGTGCCAGCAGCTTCATTAACACTGAAGCTTTCTTT.

This chain uses TRBV4-1 with TRBJ1-1; the D gene is possibly TRBD1 (5 bases). Trimming pared 2 bases from V and 5 bases from J, leaving 9 bases between. Germline V gene sequence: CDR1 MGHRA, CDR2 YSYEKL. The CDR3 is 13 residues long. Here the CDR3 DNA reads TGCGCCAGCAGCCAATCAGGGATAACTGAAGCTTTCTTT. This sequence encodes CASSQSGITEAFF.

The V gene is TRBV7-2, the J gene TRBJ2-1, with D perhaps TRBD2 (5 bases). The CDR3 is 14 residues long. Deletions cut 5 bases from V and 0 bases from J, with 8 bases between. Germline values: CDR1 SGHTA, CDR2 FQGNSA. The CDR3 DNA reads as TGTGCCAGCAGCACCGGGATCTCCTACAATGAGCAGTTCTTC. It is translated as CASSTGISYNEQFF. The full variable domain, completed using reference TRBV7-2 and TRBJ2-1, is GAGVSQSPSNKVTEKGKDVELRCDPISGHTALYWYRQSLGQGLEFLIYFQGNSAPDKSGLPSDRFSAERTGGSVSTLTIQRTQQEDSAVYLCASSTGISYNEQFFGPGTRLTVL.

Comment on this clone: The CDR3 ends on some other residue instead of the conserved phenylalanine or tryptophan, so this is likely a read error. The chain couples TRBV6-5 to TRBJ1-2; 8 bases are shared with TRBD1. The CDR3 covers 13 residues. J gave up 5 bases and V 6 bases, and 5 bases lay outside the gene matches. The V gene's germline CDR1 is MNHEY and CDR2 SVGAGI. The CDR3 DNA is TGTGCCAGCAGCCCAGGGGGCATTTATGGCTACACCGTC. Its translation: CASSPGGIYGYTV.

The chain employs TRBV5-1 and TRBJ2-3; 7 nucleotides match TRBD2. Per the germline V gene, CDR1 is SGHRS and CDR2 is YFSETQ. This CDR3 is built from 14 residues. After removal of 5 bases from V and 3 bases from J, the junction contained 6 bases not matched to a gene. CDR3 loop: CASRQRGLTDTQYF. The CDR3 nucleotides read TGCGCCAGCAGGCAGCGGGGTTTGACAGATACGCAGTATTTT.

The chain has TRBV27 and TRBJ2-5, with 9 positions matching TRBD1. Germline loops: CDR1 MNHEY, CDR2 SMNVEV (reference sequence). This CDR3 is built from 14 residues. V shed 5 bases and J 3 bases; nucleotides not matched to a gene: 4. The chain's CDR3 is CASSPDRGKETQYF. The CDR3 coding sequence is TGTGCCAGCAGTCCGGACAGGGGAAAAGAGACCCAGTACTTC.

V usage is TRBV14 and J usage is TRBJ1-2; D perhaps matches TRBD1 (5 bases). Per germline, CDR1 SGHDN and CDR2 FVKESK. This CDR3 has 13 amino acids. V was shortened by 0 bases and J by 3 bases, with 5 bases between the two germline ends. The CDR3 DNA reads as TGTGCCAGCAGCCAAGAACAGGACTATGGCTACACCTTC. Translated: CASSQEQDYGYTF.

This clone appeared a few times. The chain links TRBV18 to TRBJ2-7; D is possibly TRBD2 (6 bases). V was pared by 0 bases and J by 1 base, with 10 bases between. Germline values: CDR1 KGHSH, CDR2 LQKENI. The CDR3 sequence is 15 residues long. This chain's CDR3 is CASSPPEGISYEQYF. The CDR3 bases are TGTGCCAGCTCACCACCGGAGGGAATATCCTACGAGCAGTACTTC.

This chain links TRBV27 with TRBJ1-1, with TRBD1 matching over 7 bases. The germline gives CDR1 MNHEY, CDR2 SMNVEV (reference sequence). The CDR3 runs to 13 residues. With 5 bases clipped from V and 6 bases from J, the junction kept 6 bases outside the gene matches. The CDR3 region is CASSPYDRAEAFF. The CDR3 region has the DNA TGTGCCAGCAGTCCATACGACAGGGCTGAAGCTTTCTTT.

V is TRBV28 and J is TRBJ2-3; 13 nucleotides align to TRBD2. The CDR3 is 18 amino acids. Trimming took 7 bases from V and 2 from J; bases not matched to a gene: 12. Germline assignment: CDR1 MDHEN and CDR2 SYDVKM. CDR3 in amino acids: CASTRGRLAGGTTDTQYF. CDR3 nucleotides: TGTGCCAGCACCCGAGGGAGACTAGCGGGGGGAACCACAGATACGCAGTATTTT.

The rearrangement joins TRBV2 to TRBJ2-3; 8 bases agree with TRBD2. Germline V CDR1 and CDR2: SNHLY, FYNNEI. The CDR3 consists of 18 residues. The J segment lost 2 bases and the V segment lost 2 bases, leaving 12 bases of the junction unmatched. DNA for the CDR3: TGTGCCAGCAGTGAAAATGGAGCGGGGGATGCTTACACAGATACGCAGTATTTT. It yields the protein CASSENGAGDAYTDTQYF.

This clone occurred a few times. The chain uses TRBV30 and TRBJ2-3, with TRBD1 matching over 11 bases. Germline V CDR1 and CDR2: GTSNPN, SVGIG (reference sequence). The CDR3 extends over 15 amino acids. J was trimmed by 0 bases and V by 5 bases; bases with no gene match: 4. CDR3 sequence: CAWGQGAGSTDTQYF. CDR3 nucleotides: TGTGCCTGGGGACAGGGGGCCGGCAGCACAGATACGCAGTATTTT. The complete variable domain, with remaining parts taken from reference TRBV30 and TRBJ2-3, reads SQTIHQWPATLVQPVGSPLSLECTVEGTSNPNLYWYRQAAGRGLQLLFYSVGIGQISSEVPQNLSASRPQDRQFILSSKKLLLSDSGFYLCAWGQGAGSTDTQYFGPGTRLTVL.

The V and J genes are TRBV7-9 and TRBJ2-1; 11 positions agree with TRBD2. Germline assignment: CDR1 SEHNR and CDR2 FQNEAQ (reference sequence). V gave up 5 bases and J gave up 3 bases; unmatched junction bases: 6. The CDR3 length is 16 residues. CDR3 nucleotides: TGTGCCAGCAGCCCATTAGCGGGGGGGAGCTACAATGAGCAGTTCTTC. This encodes CASSPLAGGSYNEQFF.

This clone was seen a few times. This sequence joins TRBV5-1 and TRBJ1-4, with no clear D. Germline CDR1 is SGHRS and CDR2 is YFSETQ. V was cut by 4 bases and J by 5 bases, with 12 bases left in between. The CDR3 totals 14 residues. This chain's CDR3 is CASSPTGGNEKLFF. In DNA form, the CDR3 reads TGCGCCAGCAGCCCGACCGGAGGGAATGAAAAACTGTTTTTT. Full variable domain (outside the CDR3, taken from reference TRBV5-1 and TRBJ1-4): KAGVTQTPRYLIKTRGQQVTLSCSPISGHRSVSWYQQTPGQGLQFLFEYFSETQRNKGNFPGRFSGRQFSNSRSEMNVSTLELGDSALYLCASSPTGGNEKLFFGSGTQLSVL.

This chain links TRBV4-3 with TRBJ2-3, with D perhaps matching TRBD2 (6 bases). The CDR3 totals 16 residues. Per the germline V gene, CDR1 is LGHNA and CDR2 is YSLEER. Trimming pared 6 bases from V and 0 bases from J, leaving 16 bases between. The CDR3, as DNA: TGCGCCAGCAGTCCACGGCTTACTAGCAGCACAGATACGCAGTATTTT. Translation: CASSPRLTSSTDTQYF.

The chain joins TRBV5-6 to TRBJ1-6; D not resolved. The V gene lost 1 base and the J gene lost 7 bases, with 12 bases spanning the gap. Germline V gene lookup returns CDR1 SGHDT and CDR2 YYEEEE. This CDR3 contains 15 residues. The CDR3 DNA reads as TGTGCCAGCAGCTTGCCGGCAGGTTCGAATTCACCCCTCCACTTT. It translates to CASSLPAGSNSPLHF.

The gene calls are TRBV7-8 and TRBJ1-5; no definite D call. V lost 3 bases, J lost 3 bases, and 6 bases lay in between. The CDR3 length is 13 residues. Germline CDR1 and CDR2: SGHVS and FQNEAQ. DNA for the CDR3: TGTGCCAGCAGCTTTGAACTCAATCAGCCCCAGCATTTT. It specifies CASSFELNQPQHF.

This clone was counted a single time. This rearrangement joins TRBV4-1 to TRBJ2-7, with TRBD2 matching 9 bases. In germline, CDR1 is MGHRA, CDR2 YSYEKL. V dropped 6 bases and J dropped 2; count of bases not matched to a gene: 8. The CDR3 sequence is 15 residues long. CDR3 sequence reads: CASSPVAGETYEQYF. Written as DNA, the CDR3 is TGCGCCAGCAGTCCCGTAGCGGGGGAGACCTACGAGCAGTACTTC.

The gene calls are TRBV6-1 and TRBJ1-1; 8 bases align to TRBD1. From germline, CDR1 is MNHNS and CDR2 SASEGT. The CDR3 runs to 14 residues. Trimming at V came to 2 bases and at J to 11 bases, leaving 10 bases not matched to a gene. This CDR3 reads CASSETGQGRNAFF. The CDR3 bases are TGTGCCAGCAGTGAAACTGGACAGGGCCGCAATGCTTTCTTT.

CDR3 sequence: CASSPGQGARVGAFF. CDR3 bases: TGTGCCAGCAGCCCGGGACAGGGGGCGCGGGTGGGAGCTTTCTTT. V is TRBV2 and J is TRBJ1-1; 12 bases are shared with TRBD1. The CDR3 is 15 residues long. V shed 6 bases, J shed 10 bases, and the junction held 12 bases outside the gene matches. CDR1 is SNHLY, CDR2 FYNNEI, per germline.